Included here is one T cell receptor beta chain sequence, with context. The data stem from a study of cytomegalovirus exposure and HLA in healthy donors. This CDR3 contains 16 residues. V was trimmed by 0 bases and J by 3 bases, leaving 15 bases between them. Germline V gives CDR1 PRHDT, CDR2 FYEKMQ (reference sequence). Amplification used 60 Vbeta primers and 13 Jbeta primers. Profiling relied on immunoSEQ multiplex PCR, and the TCRdb table lists in-frame clones only, not all of them. The data contain 95,000 to 100,000 clones, roughly 74% of them singletons. Material for sequencing was PBMCs. This TCR was sampled from a woman in her thirties or forties in good health and CMV-seronegative. The V call is TRBV13, the J call TRBJ2-7, with TRBD2 as a possible D gene (5 bases). The CDR3 DNA follows: TGTGCCAGCAGCTTAGGTCCTGCAGGACTCCTCTACGAGCAGTACTTC. Its translation is CASSLGPAGLLYEQYF.